This T cell receptor beta chain was documented in a study of blood T cell repertoires in COVID-19. In the study overall: PBMCs, B-cell-depleted T cells, or T cells provided the cDNA or gDNA that made up the material.

The CDR3 has 16 amino acids. CDR1 is SEHNR and CDR2 is FQNEAQ in the germline V gene (reference sequence). V dropped 5 bases and J dropped 1; count of bases not matched to a gene: 7. Profiled with immunoSEQ multiplex PCR; TCRdb holds only in-frame clones, not every one. The data hold approximately 200,000 clones, with approximately 89% observed a single time. The clonotype originates from a woman between 40 and 50 years old with acute COVID-19. Material: PBMCs or T cells enriched from blood (not recorded which). The rearrangement links TRBV7-9 to TRBJ1-5, with 8 bases lining up with TRBD1. The CDR3 spells CASSPGTGGSNQPQHF. CDR3 sequence (DNA): TGTGCCAGCAGCCCCGGAACAGGGGGGAGCAATCAGCCCCAGCATTTT.